The rows below give T cell receptor beta chains drawn from one sample of a study of breast tumors, draining lymph nodes, adjacent tissues. MiXCR, applied by TCRdb to the multiplex PCR reads, yields one record per CDR3 protein. Of some 83,000 distinct CDR3 sequences listed, roughly a fifth were seen once; the top ten hold around 2.5%. The specimen sequenced was axillary lymph node tissue. The source of these receptors is a female donor with breast cancer. Some clones in this sample may be carry-over from other donors' samples. CDR3s include the opening cysteine and the closing phenylalanine or tryptophan. D genes are given only for firm matches. Only part of the rows carry a size: once, few, many, or a class if the clone is expanded.

d_gene: -; v_gene: TRBV20-1; j_gene: TRBJ2-3; abundance: many; CDR3aa: CSASPLLETPTDTQYF; CDR3nt: TGCAGTGCTAGCCCCCTACTAGAAACCCCCACAGATACGCAGTATTTT
d_gene: -; v_gene: TRBV7-8; j_gene: TRBJ1-1; abundance: -; CDR3aa: CASSLHTEAFF; CDR3nt: TGTGCCAGCAGCCTACACACTGAAGCTTTCTTT
d_gene: -; v_gene: TRBV28; j_gene: TRBJ1-6; abundance: -; CDR3aa: CASTAGGGRGRNSPLHF; CDR3nt: TGTGCCAGCACCGCCGGTGGGGGGCGCGGGCGTAATTCACCCCTCCACTTT
d_gene: -; v_gene: TRBV10-1; j_gene: TRBJ1-3; abundance: many; CDR3aa: CASPRQNTIYF; CDR3nt: TGCGCCAGCCCCCGACAAAACACCATATATTTT
d_gene: -; v_gene: TRBV12-3/TRBV12-4; j_gene: TRBJ1-2; abundance: many; CDR3aa: CASSLREAAYGYTF; CDR3nt: TGTGCCAGCAGTTTACGGGAAGCGGCCTATGGCTACACCTTC
d_gene: -; v_gene: TRBV7-9; j_gene: TRBJ1-2; abundance: many; CDR3aa: CASSLDAAESYGYTF; CDR3nt: TGTGCCAGCAGCTTAGATGCGGCAGAATCCTATGGCTACACCTTC
d_gene: -; v_gene: TRBV6-5; j_gene: TRBJ2-7; abundance: many; CDR3aa: CASNRPGQHEQYF; CDR3nt: TGTGCCAGCAATCGGCCAGGACAACACGAGCAGTACTTC
d_gene: -; v_gene: TRBV28; j_gene: TRBJ1-5; abundance: few; CDR3aa: CASSLAATNQPQHF; CDR3nt: TGTGCCAGCAGTTTGGCAGCCACCAATCAGCCCCAGCATTTT
d_gene: TRBD1; v_gene: TRBV20-1; j_gene: TRBJ1-4; abundance: many; CDR3aa: CSAKVQGNEKLFF; CDR3nt: TGCAGTGCCAAGGTACAGGGGAATGAAAAACTGTTTTTT
d_gene: TRBD1; v_gene: TRBV5-1; j_gene: TRBJ2-5; abundance: many; CDR3aa: CASSLGGLGQGVNRRSTQYF; CDR3nt: TGCGCCAGCAGCTTAGGAGGATTAGGACAGGGTGTAAACCGGAGGAGCACCCAGTACTTC
d_gene: -; v_gene: TRBV19; j_gene: TRBJ2-3; abundance: many; CDR3aa: CASSIARLGDTQYF; CDR3nt: TGTGCCAGTAGTATAGCCAGGCTCGGAGATACGCAGTATTTT
d_gene: -; v_gene: TRBV28; j_gene: TRBJ1-4; abundance: -; CDR3aa: CASSSRGEATNEKLFF; CDR3nt: TGTGCCAGCAGTTCAAGGGGGGAGGCAACTAATGAAAAACTGTTTTTT
d_gene: TRBD2; v_gene: TRBV7-7; j_gene: TRBJ2-1; abundance: -; CDR3aa: CASSMDAGAYNEQFF; CDR3nt: TGTGCTAGCAGTATGGACGCGGGGGCCTACAATGAGCAGTTCTTC
d_gene: -; v_gene: TRBV20-1; j_gene: TRBJ2-5; abundance: -; CDR3aa: CSARATSGTQETQYF; CDR3nt: TGCAGTGCTAGAGCAACTAGTGGAACTCAAGAGACCCAGTACTTC
d_gene: TRBD1; v_gene: TRBV4-1; j_gene: TRBJ1-5; abundance: many; CDR3aa: CASSRGQGDNQPQHF; CDR3nt: TGCGCCAGCAGCCGGGGACAGGGAGACAATCAGCCCCAGCATTTT
d_gene: TRBD1; v_gene: TRBV5-1; j_gene: TRBJ2-3; abundance: many; CDR3aa: CASSLDRGFTDTQYF; CDR3nt: TGCGCCAGCAGCTTGGACAGGGGGTTTACAGATACGCAGTATTTT
d_gene: -; v_gene: TRBV5-1; j_gene: TRBJ2-3; abundance: many; CDR3aa: CASSSGLEGRRPTDTQYF; CDR3nt: TGCGCCAGCAGCTCGGGCTTAGAGGGGCGGAGACCCACAGATACGCAGTATTTT
d_gene: TRBD2; v_gene: TRBV20-1; j_gene: TRBJ2-7; abundance: many; CDR3aa: CSARLLRGTSGSYEQYF; CDR3nt: TGCAGTGCTAGACTCCTACGCGGGACTAGCGGCTCCTACGAGCAGTACTTC
d_gene: -; v_gene: TRBV20-1; j_gene: TRBJ2-3; abundance: many; CDR3aa: CSARVIVMMQYF; CDR3nt: TGCAGTGCTAGGGTGATAGTTATGATGCAGTATTTT
d_gene: -; v_gene: TRBV11-2; j_gene: TRBJ2-1; abundance: -; CDR3aa: CASSLDRGGLFEQFF; CDR3nt: TGTGCCAGCAGCTTAGATCGTGGGGGACTTTTTGAGCAGTTCTTC
d_gene: -; v_gene: TRBV5-1; j_gene: TRBJ1-3; abundance: many; CDR3aa: CASSGVDTASGNTIYF; CDR3nt: TGCGCCAGCAGCGGAGTAGACACGGCCTCTGGAAACACCATATATTTT
d_gene: -; v_gene: TRBV9; j_gene: TRBJ2-5; abundance: many; CDR3aa: CASSSSGWETQYF; CDR3nt: TGTGCCAGCAGCTCCTCGGGGTGGGAGACCCAGTACTTC
d_gene: TRBD1; v_gene: TRBV3-1; j_gene: TRBJ2-7; abundance: many; CDR3aa: CASSPRQGWLYF; CDR3nt: TGTGCCAGCAGCCCACGACAGGGGTGGTTGTACTTC
d_gene: -; v_gene: TRBV7-2; j_gene: TRBJ1-5; abundance: many; CDR3aa: CASSPSAALPQHF; CDR3nt: TGTGCCAGCAGCCCCTCAGCGGCTCTACCCCAGCATTTT
d_gene: -; v_gene: TRBV4-1; j_gene: TRBJ2-1; abundance: many; CDR3aa: CASSQVSEKNEQFF; CDR3nt: TGCGCCAGCAGCCAAGTATCCGAAAAAAATGAGCAGTTCTTC
d_gene: -; v_gene: TRBV4-2; j_gene: TRBJ2-3; abundance: many; CDR3aa: CASSQERGQNTDTQYF; CDR3nt: TGTGCCAGCAGCCAAGAGCGAGGACAGAACACAGATACGCAGTATTTT
d_gene: TRBD1; v_gene: TRBV5-1; j_gene: TRBJ1-4; abundance: -; CDR3aa: CASSSEDRMFF; CDR3nt: TGCGCCAGCAGCTCGGAGGACAGGATGTTTTTT
d_gene: -; v_gene: TRBV20-1; j_gene: TRBJ2-7; abundance: many; CDR3aa: CSAERVEQYF; CDR3nt: TGCAGTGCAGAAAGGGTGGAGCAGTACTTC
d_gene: -; v_gene: TRBV7-2; j_gene: TRBJ2-3; abundance: many; CDR3aa: CASKPRTQGGTQYF; CDR3nt: TGTGCCAGCAAACCCAGAACCCAGGGAGGTACGCAGTATTTT
d_gene: -; v_gene: TRBV30; j_gene: TRBJ1-4; abundance: -; CDR3aa: CAWMGPGGSEKLFF; CDR3nt: TGTGCCTGGATGGGACCCGGGGGGTCGGAAAAACTGTTTTTT
d_gene: TRBD2; v_gene: TRBV4-2; j_gene: TRBJ2-3; abundance: many; CDR3aa: CASSPHRTSGRTGEDTQYF; CDR3nt: TGTGCCAGCAGCCCCCACAGGACTAGCGGGAGGACTGGGGAAGATACGCAGTATTTT
d_gene: -; v_gene: TRBV11-3; j_gene: TRBJ2-7; abundance: many; CDR3aa: CASSLVDVSYEQYF; CDR3nt: TGTGCCAGCAGCTTAGTTGACGTCTCCTACGAGCAGTACTTC
d_gene: -; v_gene: TRBV19; j_gene: TRBJ2-2; abundance: many; CDR3aa: CASSIRDTGELFF; CDR3nt: TGTGCCAGTAGTATACGGGACACCGGGGAGCTGTTTTTT
d_gene: TRBD2; v_gene: TRBV13; j_gene: TRBJ2-7; abundance: many; CDR3aa: CASRPTSGTYEQYF; CDR3nt: TGTGCCAGCAGGCCAACTAGCGGGACCTACGAGCAGTACTTC
d_gene: -; v_gene: TRBV12-3/TRBV12-4; j_gene: TRBJ1-3; abundance: many; CDR3aa: CASSLGRFSGNTIYF; CDR3nt: TGTGCCAGCAGTTTGGGCAGATTCTCTGGAAACACCATATATTTT
d_gene: -; v_gene: TRBV6-1; j_gene: TRBJ2-3; abundance: many; CDR3aa: CASKYTDTQYF; CDR3nt: TGTGCCAGCAAGTACACAGATACGCAGTATTTT
d_gene: TRBD2; v_gene: TRBV7-9; j_gene: TRBJ2-7; abundance: many; CDR3aa: CASSSTSGRTVEQYF; CDR3nt: TGTGCCAGCAGCTCAACTAGCGGAAGAACTGTGGAGCAGTACTTC
d_gene: -; v_gene: TRBV9; j_gene: TRBJ2-7; abundance: many; CDR3aa: CASSPRLESYEQYF; CDR3nt: TGTGCCAGCAGCCCCCGACTAGAGTCCTACGAGCAGTACTTC
d_gene: TRBD2; v_gene: TRBV11-2; j_gene: TRBJ2-1; abundance: many; CDR3aa: CASSSPGLGVNEQFF; CDR3nt: TGTGCCAGCAGCTCCCCGGGACTAGGGGTCAATGAGCAGTTCTTC
d_gene: -; v_gene: TRBV28; j_gene: TRBJ2-7; abundance: few; CDR3aa: CASSFPPSLSYEQYF; CDR3nt: TGTGCCAGCAGTTTTCCGCCTAGTCTCTCCTACGAGCAGTACTTC
d_gene: TRBD1; v_gene: TRBV6-5; j_gene: TRBJ2-7; abundance: many; CDR3aa: CASRETGSIHEQYF; CDR3nt: TGTGCCAGCAGGGAGACAGGGTCCATCCACGAGCAGTACTTC
d_gene: -; v_gene: TRBV12-3/TRBV12-4; j_gene: TRBJ1-4; abundance: many; CDR3aa: CASGTTDGINEKLFF; CDR3nt: TGTGCCAGCGGGACCACGGACGGAATTAATGAAAAACTGTTTTTT
d_gene: -; v_gene: TRBV5-6; j_gene: TRBJ2-6; abundance: -; CDR3aa: CASSLPGAGANVLTF; CDR3nt: TGTGCCAGCAGCTTGCCAGGGGCTGGGGCCAACGTCCTGACTTTC
d_gene: TRBD2; v_gene: TRBV19; j_gene: TRBJ2-1; abundance: many; CDR3aa: CASTNALAGGPYEQFF; CDR3nt: TGTGCCAGTACCAACGCCTTGGCGGGAGGGCCGTATGAGCAGTTCTTC
d_gene: TRBD1; v_gene: TRBV6-5; j_gene: TRBJ2-3; abundance: many; CDR3aa: CASRPGTGTDTQYF; CDR3nt: TGTGCCAGCAGGCCCGGGACAGGCACAGATACGCAGTATTTT
d_gene: -; v_gene: TRBV20-1; j_gene: TRBJ2-3; abundance: many; CDR3aa: CSASTHNRGRADTQYF; CDR3nt: TGCAGTGCTAGCACCCACAATCGGGGGCGGGCAGATACGCAGTATTTT
d_gene: -; v_gene: TRBV9; j_gene: TRBJ1-6; abundance: many; CDR3aa: CASSVAGFNNSPLHF; CDR3nt: TGTGCCAGCAGCGTCGCGGGATTCAATAATTCACCCCTCCACTTT
d_gene: -; v_gene: TRBV6-1; j_gene: TRBJ2-2; abundance: few; CDR3aa: CASSESLNTGELFF; CDR3nt: TGTGCCAGCAGTGAAAGTCTTAACACCGGGGAGCTGTTTTTT
d_gene: TRBD2; v_gene: TRBV19; j_gene: TRBJ2-5; abundance: many; CDR3aa: CASRPSTGTSGKETQYF; CDR3nt: TGTGCCAGTAGGCCGAGTACCGGGACTAGCGGTAAAGAGACCCAGTACTTC
d_gene: -; v_gene: TRBV13; j_gene: TRBJ1-3; abundance: many; CDR3aa: CASSLGRRPGNTIYF; CDR3nt: TGTGCCAGCAGCTTAGGCCGGAGACCTGGAAACACCATATATTTT
d_gene: -; v_gene: TRBV20-1; j_gene: TRBJ2-2; abundance: -; CDR3aa: CSARDPGIYTGELFF; CDR3nt: TGCAGTGCTAGAGACCCAGGGATTTACACCGGGGAGCTGTTTTTT
d_gene: TRBD2; v_gene: TRBV6-2/TRBV6-3; j_gene: TRBJ2-5; abundance: few; CDR3aa: CASSYPGLAGVVAQYF; CDR3nt: TGTGCCAGCAGTTACCCGGGACTAGCGGGGGTAGTGGCCCAGTACTTC
d_gene: -; v_gene: TRBV30; j_gene: TRBJ2-7; abundance: few; CDR3aa: CAWSIGGGSYEQYF; CDR3nt: TGTGCCTGGAGTATTGGAGGGGGCTCCTACGAGCAGTACTTC
d_gene: -; v_gene: TRBV28; j_gene: TRBJ2-7; abundance: few; CDR3aa: CASSLPGSYEQYF; CDR3nt: TGTGCCAGCAGTTTACCCGGCTCCTACGAGCAGTACTTC
d_gene: -; v_gene: TRBV27; j_gene: TRBJ2-5; abundance: many; CDR3aa: CASSFWGTQYF; CDR3nt: TGTGCCAGCAGTTTCTGGGGGACCCAGTACTTC